The present T cell receptor (beta chain) was sequenced within a study of technical replicates of blood from a few donors (dated by TCRdb to between 2016 and 2019). This clone was recorded only once. Its cognate antigen has yet to be identified. The sample holds no much larger clone one base away, and base qualities are not on file. The receptor library was made with the immunoSEQ multiplex PCR assay. TCRdb took over this immuneACCESS table, retaining in-frame rearrangements with V and J assigned. Such tables are incomplete; in checked studies, under half of the missing clones stem from an unresolved V gene, and the remainder is unexplained. The table for this sample lists roughly 82,000 clones; 85% to 95% of them were counted only once. 0.25% to 0.35% of the sample comes from the top ten. CDR1 and CDR2 were assigned from the germline V gene as MGHRA and YSYEKL. V ends up 1 base short and J 2 bases short, with an unmatched junction base count of 5. The CDR3 holds 15 amino acids from the cysteine to the phenylalanine. The only DNA kept is the CDR3, 45 bases in frame from the first base.

The sequenced sample consisted of T cells isolated from PBMCs. This chain joins TRBV4-1 to TRBJ2-7; 7 nucleotides in the junction match TRBD1. This clonotype was obtained from a human donor in good health. The DNA sequence is as follows: TGCGCCAGCAGCCAAGTCGAGGGGGCACCCTACGAGCAGTACTTC. Its protein product is CASSQVEGAPYEQYF.